One sample yielded the 26 T cell receptor beta chains listed below, sequenced in a study of T cells in localized non-small cell lung cancer. Data came from immunoSEQ multiplex PCR; TCRdb stores just in-frame clones and leaves some out. The sample holds under 100,000 clones; approximately 90% are singletons and the top ten take approximately 22%. Sequences were derived from peripheral blood, sampled before any cancer treatment. The receptors here all came from a woman aged 40-75 years with stage I squamous cell lung carcinoma.

The sample holds a few counts of this clone. J is TRBJ1-5 and V is TRBV6-1, with TRBD1 identical over 8 bases. Germline CDR1 and CDR2: MNHNS and SASEGT. The CDR3 runs 15 residues. The trim removed 6 bases at V and 2 bases at J, leaving 6 bases unmatched. The CDR3 DNA reads TGTGCCAGCAGCGCCGGACAGGGTCGCAATCAGCCCCAGCATTTT. This encodes CASSAGQGRNQPQHF.

V usage is TRBV27 and J usage is TRBJ1-2; 7 bases are shared with TRBD1. The CDR3 sequence is 14 residues long. Germline lookup yields CDR1 MNHEY and CDR2 SMNVEV (reference sequence). The trim removed 8 bases at V and 5 bases at J, leaving 11 bases unmatched. This chain's CDR3 is CASRPGQSFYGYTF. CDR3 nucleotides: TGTGCCAGCCGACCGGGACAGAGTTTTTATGGCTACACCTTC.

V usage is TRBV6-6 and J usage is TRBJ2-1; 10 nucleotides match TRBD2. The germline V gene encodes CDR1 MNHNY and CDR2 SVGAGI (reference sequence). V was pared by 2 bases and J by 10 bases, with 2 bases of the junction left unmatched. The CDR3 is made up of 13 amino acids. The CDR3 region has the DNA TGTGCCAGCAGTTACCAGGGACTAGCGGAGCAGTTCTTC. The encoded protein is CASSYQGLAEQFF.

CDR3 loop: CASMENTIYF. The CDR3 DNA reads TGTGCCAGCATGGAAAACACCATATATTTT. The chain uses TRBV6-6 and TRBJ1-3, with D uncertain. Trimming left V 7 bases short and J 6 bases short, with 4 bases between. The CDR3 is made up of 10 amino acids. Per the germline V gene, CDR1 is MNHNY and CDR2 is SVGAGI (reference sequence).

The chain uses TRBV30 and TRBJ1-1; TRBD1 is a possible D gene (6 bases). V was shortened by 3 bases and J by 1 base, with 9 bases between the two germline ends. The CDR3 has 13 amino acids. CDR1 and CDR2 (germline): GTSNPN, SVGIG (reference sequence). The CDR3 DNA sequence: TGTGCCTGGAGCCTAGGGGGGAACACTGAAGCTTTCTTT. Protein: CAWSLGGNTEAFF.

This chain joins TRBV27 and TRBJ2-5, with D uncertain. The length of the CDR3 is 14 residues. Germline V gene sequence: CDR1 MNHEY, CDR2 SMNVEV (reference sequence). Trimming removed 5 bases from V and 2 bases from J, with 12 bases in between. The CDR3 DNA follows: TGTGCCAGCAGTCCCCAGGTGTTTCAAGAGACCCAGTACTTC. This codes for CASSPQVFQETQYF.

The chain has TRBV2 and TRBJ1-5, with TRBD1 matching over 9 bases. Germline V gene sequence: CDR1 SNHLY, CDR2 FYNNEI. The CDR3 extends over 14 amino acids. V shed 6 bases, J shed 6 bases, and the junction held 6 bases outside the gene matches. CDR3 sequence (DNA): TGTGCCAGCAGGGCCGGGACAGGGCGTCAGCCCCAGCATTTT. Its translation: CASRAGTGRQPQHF.

The J gene is TRBJ1-1, the V gene TRBV28, with 7 bases identical to TRBD1. The CDR3 length is 15 residues. Germline loops: CDR1 MDHEN, CDR2 SYDVKM. The trim removed 5 bases at V and 7 bases at J, leaving 13 bases unmatched. The CDR3 region has the DNA TGTGCCAGCAGTGAATCGGGACAGCGATTAAATGAAGCTTTCTTT. It codes for CASSESGQRLNEAFF. The whole variable domain, remainder taken from reference TRBV28 and TRBJ1-1, is DVKVTQSSRYLVKRTGEKVFLECVQDMDHENMFWYRQDPGLGLRLIYFSYDVKMKEKGDIPEGYSVSREKKERFSLILESASTNQTSMYLCASSESGQRLNEAFFGQGTRLTVV.

The chain employs TRBV7-8 and TRBJ1-1, with TRBD1 matching over 8 bases. Unmatched junction bases numbered 3, after V lost 5 bases and J lost 1 base. Per the germline V gene, CDR1 is SGHVS and CDR2 is FQNEAQ. CDR3 length: 14 residues. CDR3 sequence: CASSQGAANTEAFF. The CDR3, as DNA: TGTGCCAGCAGCCAGGGGGCAGCGAACACTGAAGCTTTCTTT.

The CDR3: CASSLPGGASNSPLHF. For the CDR3, the DNA is TGTGCCAGCAGCTTACCAGGGGGCGCTTCGAATTCACCCCTCCACTTT. This chain links TRBV5-4 with TRBJ1-6, with 8 bases matching TRBD1. This CDR3 spans 16 amino acids. Per the germline V gene, CDR1 is SGHNT and CDR2 is YYREEE (reference sequence). The V segment lost 2 bases and the J segment 7 bases; nucleotides outside the gene matches: 8.

This chain links TRBV9 with TRBJ2-3, with D uncertain. With 0 bases removed from V and 4 bases from J, the gap between germline ends came to 9 bases. CDR1 and CDR2 from the germline V gene are SGDLS and YYNGEE. CDR3 length: 14 residues. The CDR3 coding sequence is TGTGCCAGCAGCGTAGTAGATAGATCAGATACGCAGTATTTT. This gives the protein CASSVVDRSDTQYF.

The chain uses TRBV5-4 and TRBJ1-3, with a tentative D call TRBD1 (6 bases). Germline-derived CDR1 and CDR2 are SGHNT and YYREEE (reference sequence). Between the trimmed V and J ends, which lost 2 bases and 0 bases, there was a span of 12 bases. The CDR3 has 16 amino acids. CDR3 nucleotides: TGTGCCAGCAGCTTTGAAGGGGGTATCTCTGGAAACACCATATATTTT. Translation: CASSFEGGISGNTIYF.

The chain has TRBV6-4 and TRBJ2-3; D ambiguous. V lost 7 bases and J 6 bases, leaving 8 bases between the germline ends. This CDR3 is 11 amino acids long. Per germline, CDR1 MRHNA and CDR2 SNTAGT. The CDR3 DNA reads TGTGCCAGCACCGGAAGTGATACGCAGTATTTT. Encoded protein: CASTGSDTQYF.

The chain has TRBV6-5 and TRBJ1-2; no clear D. This CDR3 has 13 residues. Looked up from germline, CDR1 is MNHEY and CDR2 is SVGAGI. The V and J ends lost 0 bases and 7 bases respectively, with 9 bases between them. CDR3 protein: CASSYSGLGGYTF. CDR3 nucleotide sequence: TGTGCCAGCAGTTACTCAGGGCTGGGTGGCTACACCTTC.

The CDR3 nucleotides read TGTGCCAGCCGGGGCCAAAGCTCCTACGAGCAGTACTTC. It is translated as CASRGQSSYEQYF. The chain employs TRBV6-1 and TRBJ2-7; tentatively, D is TRBD1 or TRBD2 (5 bases each). V was shortened by 8 bases and J by 0 bases, with 11 bases between the two germline ends. Germline CDR1 is MNHNS and CDR2 is SASEGT. There are 13 residues in the CDR3.

The chain recombines TRBV9 with TRBJ2-7; 10 bases match TRBD2. CDR1 and CDR2 from the germline V gene are SGDLS and YYNGEE. V dropped 0 bases and J dropped 11; count of bases not matched to a gene: 8. This CDR3 is built from 14 residues. This chain's CDR3 is CASSVEERGGTKYF. In DNA, the CDR3 is TGTGCCAGCAGCGTAGAGGAGCGGGGGGGGACTAAGTACTTC.

The V gene is TRBV12-5, the J gene TRBJ1-3, with D possibly TRBD1 on 5 matching bases. Trimming stripped 1 base from V and 4 bases from J, with 11 bases between. The CDR3 contains 15 residues. Per the germline V gene, CDR1 is LGHNT and CDR2 is FRNRAP. The CDR3 sequence: CASGLDRSRGNTIYF. The CDR3 bases are TGTGCTAGTGGTTTGGACAGGTCGAGGGGAAACACCATATATTTT. Together with reference TRBV12-5 and TRBJ1-3, the CDR3 gives the full variable domain: DARVTQTPRHKVTEMGQEVTMRCQPILGHNTVFWYRQTMMQGLELLAYFRNRAPLDDSGMPKDRFSAEMPDATLATLKIQPSEPRDSAVYFCASGLDRSRGNTIYFGEGSWLTVV.

This clone was detected a few times. This sequence joins TRBV7-9 and TRBJ2-3, with TRBD2 identical over 7 bases. V shed 7 bases and J 3 bases; nucleotides not matched to a gene: 1. CDR3 length equals 12 residues. Germline V gene lookup returns CDR1 SEHNR and CDR2 FQNEAQ (reference sequence). The CDR3 sequence is CASMGGTDTQYF. CDR3 sequence (DNA): TGTGCCAGCATGGGAGGGACAGATACGCAGTATTTT. Complete variable domain (other parts from reference TRBV7-9 and TRBJ2-3): DTGVSQNPRHKITKRGQNVTFRCDPISEHNRLYWYRQTLGQGPEFLTYFQNEAQLEKSRLLSDRFSAERPKGSFSTLEIQRTEQGDSAMYLCASMGGTDTQYFGPGTRLTVL.

The rearrangement links TRBV4-1 to TRBJ1-6; no reliable D call. V lost 0 bases, J lost 1 base, and 7 bases lay in between. The germline gives CDR1 MGHRA, CDR2 YSYEKL. The length of the CDR3 is 16 residues. In nucleotides, the CDR3 is TGCGCCAGCAGCCAAGATCAAGGATCCTATAATTCACCCCTCCACTTT. Its protein is CASSQDQGSYNSPLHF.

This rearrangement joins TRBV30 to TRBJ2-1; TRBD1 matches at 11 bases. The germline V gene encodes CDR1 GTSNPN and CDR2 SVGIG (reference sequence). The CDR3 runs to 14 residues. V shed 2 bases and J 8 bases; nucleotides not matched to a gene: 5. CDR3 region: CAWSRDRGRDEQFF. CDR3 DNA: TGTGCCTGGAGTCGGGACAGGGGGAGGGATGAGCAGTTCTTC.

The rearrangement joins TRBV5-4 to TRBJ1-1; D is possibly TRBD1 (6 bases). The CDR3 length is 14 residues. CDR1 and CDR2 (germline): SGHNT, YYREEE (reference sequence). V was clipped by 0 bases and J by 8 bases, with 14 bases between them. DNA of the CDR3: TGTGCCAGCAGCTTGGGATCGCCCGGGACAGAAGCTTTCTTT. Amino acids: CASSLGSPGTEAFF.

V gene TRBV19 combines with J gene TRBJ1-5, with D perhaps TRBD1 (6 bases). With 6 bases removed from V and 4 bases from J, the gap between germline ends came to 16 bases. The CDR3 totals 15 residues. CDR1 and CDR2 (germline): LNHDA, SQIVND (reference sequence). The CDR3 DNA follows: TGTGCCAGTAGCTTAGGGGGGGCCCGTAATCAGCCCCAGCATTTT. Amino acids: CASSLGGARNQPQHF.

This chain links TRBV7-8 with TRBJ1-2; D is undetermined. The CDR3 is made up of 14 amino acids. Germline assignment: CDR1 SGHVS and CDR2 FQNEAQ. V lost 5 bases to trimming and J lost 8 bases, with 18 bases between them. CDR3 sequence (DNA): TGTGCCAGCAGCGTAACCCCCCGTAGCCGGGGCTACACCTTC. Translated, it gives CASSVTPRSRGYTF. Full variable domain (rest looked up from reference TRBV7-8 and TRBJ1-2): GAGVSQSPRYKVAKRGQDVALRCDPISGHVSLFWYQQALGQGPEFLTYFQNEAQLDKSGLPSDRFFAERPEGSVSTLKIQRTQQEDSAVYLCASSVTPRSRGYTFGSGTRLTVV.

This clone is a singleton in its sample. The J gene is TRBJ1-2, the V gene TRBV5-1, with D maybe TRBD1 (5 bases). The CDR3 spans 16 residues. Germline V gives CDR1 SGHRS, CDR2 YFSETQ. Trimming cost V 2 bases and J 4 bases, with 18 bases left between them. CDR3 protein: CASSLSAGAVSYGYTF. The CDR3 nucleotides read TGCGCCAGCAGCTTATCCGCCGGGGCGGTCTCCTATGGCTACACCTTC.

The J gene is TRBJ1-3, the V gene TRBV7-9; possible D gene TRBD1, 5 bases. The CDR3 is 15 amino acids. V lost 3 bases, J lost 2 bases, and 11 bases lay in between. Germline CDR1 is SEHNR and CDR2 is FQNEAQ (reference sequence). CDR3 bases: TGTGCCAGCAGCTTGGGGGTGGCAGCTGGAAACACCATATATTTT. It specifies CASSLGVAAGNTIYF.

The gene calls are TRBV14 and TRBJ2-5; D is tentatively TRBD1 or TRBD2 (5 bases each). V was trimmed by 2 bases and J by 4 bases, leaving 17 bases between them. The CDR3 is made up of 16 amino acids. From germline, CDR1 is SGHDN and CDR2 FVKESK. CDR3 protein: CASSQLPGLAGETQYF. For the CDR3, the DNA is TGTGCCAGCAGCCAATTGCCGGGGCTAGCCGGAGAGACCCAGTACTTC.